Each of the 19 T cell receptor beta chains below was sequenced from the same sample in a study of blood T cell repertoires in COVID-19. Profiled with immunoSEQ multiplex PCR; TCRdb holds only in-frame clones, not every one. This sample has 240,000 or so clones, with roughly 91% found just once. The sample was PBMCs or T cells enriched from blood (not recorded which). These receptors were collected from a man aged 35 to 55 who had recovered from COVID-19.

The chain links TRBV5-1 to TRBJ1-4, with D unclear. Between the trimmed V and J ends, which lost 8 bases and 0 bases, there was a span of 11 bases. Germline CDR1 SGHRS, CDR2 YFSETQ. This CDR3 is 14 amino acids long. Here the CDR3 reads CASSQQATNEKLFF. CDR3 sequence (DNA): TGCGCCAGTTCACAGCAAGCAACTAATGAAAAACTGTTTTTT.

This chain connects TRBV12-5 to TRBJ1-1; D gene ambiguous. CDR3 length: 14 amino acids. Germline V gene lookup returns CDR1 LGHNT and CDR2 FRNRAP. V was trimmed by 0 bases and J by 11 bases, leaving 16 bases between them. In nucleotides, the CDR3 is TGTGCTAGTGGTTTGGTACACCGCCCAGAGGAGGCTTTCTTT. It is translated as CASGLVHRPEEAFF. The full variable domain, its missing parts supplied by reference TRBV12-5 and TRBJ1-1, is DARVTQTPRHKVTEMGQEVTMRCQPILGHNTVFWYRQTMMQGLELLAYFRNRAPLDDSGMPKDRFSAEMPDATLATLKIQPSEPRDSAVYFCASGLVHRPEEAFFGQGTRLTVV.

The chain combines TRBV30 with TRBJ2-7, with 8 bases fitting TRBD1. This CDR3 region has 14 residues. The junction had 12 bases not matched to a gene; V was cut back by 5 bases and J by 6 bases. Germline V gene data show CDR1 as GTSNPN and CDR2 as SVGIG (reference sequence). This CDR3 is CAWEAGTGSLEQYF. CDR3 in DNA: TGTGCCTGGGAGGCCGGGACAGGTTCTCTCGAGCAGTACTTC. The variable domain in full, completed from reference TRBV30 and TRBJ2-7, reads SQTIHQWPATLVQPVGSPLSLECTVEGTSNPNLYWYRQAAGRGLQLLFYSVGIGQISSEVPQNLSASRPQDRQFILSSKKLLLSDSGFYLCAWEAGTGSLEQYFGPGTRLTVT.

The rearrangement links TRBV6-5 to TRBJ1-5; possibly TRBD1 for D (5 bases). V was trimmed by 6 bases and J by 2 bases, leaving 14 bases between them. CDR3 length: 15 residues. CDR1 and CDR2 from the germline V gene are MNHEY and SVGAGI. The CDR3 nucleotides read TGTGCCAGCAGCCCGGGGGGGTTGGGCAATCAGCCCCAGCATTTT. This encodes CASSPGGLGNQPQHF.

This clone has only a few counts. The gene calls are TRBV18 and TRBJ1-6; TRBD1 agrees at 8 bases. The length of the CDR3 is 15 residues. Germline V gene data show CDR1 as KGHSH and CDR2 as LQKENI. Trimming at V came to 3 bases and at J to 7 bases, leaving 5 bases not matched to a gene. CDR3 amino acids: CASSPGQALNSPLHF. The CDR3, as DNA: TGTGCCAGCTCACCGGGACAGGCACTAAATTCACCCCTCCACTTT.

The chain employs TRBV9 and TRBJ2-1; 12 bases agree with TRBD2. V lost 2 bases and J lost 3; bases outside the gene matches: 9. This CDR3 has 18 residues. Per germline, CDR1 SGDLS and CDR2 YYNGEE. The DNA of the CDR3 is TGTGCCAGCAGCGTCGGACTAGCGGGAAACCGGATCTACAATGAGCAGTTCTTC. Translation gives CASSVGLAGNRIYNEQFF.

The chain combines TRBV6-4 with TRBJ2-3; perhaps TRBD1 as D (6 bases). CDR1 is MRHNA, CDR2 SNTAGT, per germline. The V end lost 3 bases, the J end lost 1 base, and 8 bases lay between the germline ends. CDR3 size: 14 residues. The CDR3 DNA sequence: TGTGCCAGCAGTGAGCAGGGGCGCACAGATACGCAGTATTTT. Amino acid sequence: CASSEQGRTDTQYF.

The chain has TRBV5-1 and TRBJ2-1; 11 bases are shared with TRBD1. Looked up from germline, CDR1 is SGHRS and CDR2 is YFSETQ. This CDR3 contains 16 residues. With V trimmed by 5 bases and J by 3 bases, 7 bases remained unmatched. The CDR3 bases are TGCGCCAGCAGAGGACCCGGGACAGGGGGCTACAATGAGCAGTTCTTC. This gives the protein CASRGPGTGGYNEQFF. Using reference TRBV5-1 and TRBJ2-1 for the parts outside the CDR3, the full variable domain is KAGVTQTPRYLIKTRGQQVTLSCSPISGHRSVSWYQQTPGQGLQFLFEYFSETQRNKGNFPGRFSGRQFSNSRSEMNVSTLELGDSALYLCASRGPGTGGYNEQFFGPGTRLTVL.

This clone has only one observation. The rearrangement uses TRBV4-2 and TRBJ1-1, with 7 bases identical to TRBD1. V shed 3 bases, J shed 4 bases, and the junction held 14 bases outside the gene matches. CDR1 is LGHNA and CDR2 is YNFKEQ in the germline V gene. This CDR3 is built from 17 residues. The CDR3 reads CASSHSTGVRGSTEAFF. CDR3 bases: TGTGCCAGCAGCCATAGTACAGGGGTAAGGGGTAGCACTGAAGCTTTCTTT.

The table lists this clone with a few counts. The chain joins TRBV7-2 to TRBJ1-2; maybe TRBD1 (5 bases). CDR3 size: 17 residues. Germline CDR1 and CDR2: SGHTA and FQGNSA. Trimming cost V 3 bases and J 0 bases, with 17 bases left between them. The CDR3 spells CASSFRGGASSNYGYTF. The CDR3, as DNA: TGTGCCAGCAGCTTTAGGGGAGGGGCGTCTTCTAACTATGGCTACACCTTC.

The genes are TRBV12-3 or TRBV12-4 and TRBJ2-5; 8 bases agree with TRBD2. V was pared by 6 bases and J by 4 bases, with 4 bases of the junction left unmatched. The CDR3 has 13 amino acids. CDR3 nucleotides: TGTGCCAGCAGCCCGGGGGGGCGAGAGACCCAGTACTTC. This sequence encodes CASSPGGRETQYF.

The V gene is TRBV14, the J gene TRBJ2-1, with TRBD1 matching over 8 bases. The germline V gene encodes CDR1 SGHDN and CDR2 FVKESK. This CDR3 region has 14 residues. After removal of 6 bases from V and 3 bases from J, the junction contained 4 bases not matched to a gene. This CDR3 is CASRDRGFYNEQFF. CDR3 nucleotide sequence: TGTGCCAGCAGAGACAGGGGATTCTACAATGAGCAGTTCTTC.

This sequence joins TRBV7-3 and TRBJ2-3; D possibly corresponds to TRBD2 (7 bases). Germline lookup yields CDR1 SGHTA and CDR2 FQGTGA. CDR3 length: 12 residues. With 8 bases removed from V and 2 bases from J, the gap between germline ends came to 8 bases. The CDR3 sequence: CASAGATDTQYF. The CDR3 region has the DNA TGTGCCAGCGCGGGGGCCACAGATACGCAGTATTTT.

The V gene is TRBV7-9, the J gene TRBJ2-2; D is ambiguous. CDR3 length: 17 residues. In germline, CDR1 is SEHNR, CDR2 FQNEAQ (reference sequence). V gave up 2 bases and J gave up 4 bases, with 17 bases separating them. The CDR3 loop is CASSLMPRLVVTGELFF. As DNA, the CDR3 is TGTGCCAGCAGCTTAATGCCGCGTTTAGTTGTCACCGGGGAGCTGTTTTTT.

The V call is TRBV4-1, the J call TRBJ2-5; 9 nucleotides align to TRBD1. There are 14 residues in the CDR3. Germline-derived CDR1 and CDR2 are MGHRA and YSYEKL. Losses at the gene ends were 2 bases for V and 4 bases for J; bases not matched to a gene: 2. The CDR3 bases are TGCGCCAGCAGCCAAATACAGGGGGCAGAGACCCAGTACTTC. Encoded protein: CASSQIQGAETQYF.

This clone was counted a single time. This sequence joins TRBV5-1 and TRBJ1-2; tentative D call: TRBD1 (6 bases). The CDR3 loop spans 15 amino acids. With 0 bases removed from V and 4 bases from J, the gap between germline ends came to 13 bases. The germline CDR1 and CDR2 sequences are SGHRS and YFSETQ. The chain's CDR3 is CASSLEGGPTYGYTF. CDR3 DNA: TGCGCCAGCAGCTTGGAAGGGGGTCCTACCTATGGCTACACCTTC. Based on the CDR3 plus reference TRBV5-1 and TRBJ1-2, the full variable domain is KAGVTQTPRYLIKTRGQQVTLSCSPISGHRSVSWYQQTPGQGLQFLFEYFSETQRNKGNFPGRFSGRQFSNSRSEMNVSTLELGDSALYLCASSLEGGPTYGYTFGSGTRLTVV.

The rearrangement joins TRBV19 to TRBJ2-1, with TRBD1 matching 9 bases. V shed 6 bases and J 14 bases; nucleotides not matched to a gene: 8. There are 12 residues in the CDR3. Per germline, CDR1 LNHDA and CDR2 SQIVND (reference sequence). The CDR3 nucleotides are TGTGCCAGTAGCAAAAAGACAGGGGGGGAGTTCTTC. Encoded protein: CASSKKTGGEFF. Full variable domain (remainder filled in from reference TRBV19 and TRBJ2-1): DGGITQSPKYLFRKEGQNVTLSCEQNLNHDAMYWYRQDPGQGLRLIYYSQIVNDFQKGDIAEGYSVSREKKESFPLTVTSAQKNPTAFYLCASSKKTGGEFFGPGTRLTVL.

The V and J genes are TRBV29-1 and TRBJ2-3; no clear D. The V gene's germline CDR1 is SQVTM and CDR2 ANQGSEA. CDR3 length: 13 amino acids. V lost 4 bases and J lost 0, with 8 bases in between. CDR3 in amino acids: CSVGEPSTDTQYF. The CDR3 bases are TGCAGCGTTGGCGAACCTAGCACAGATACGCAGTATTTT.

This chain uses TRBV4-1 with TRBJ1-1, with D maybe TRBD1 (5 bases). CDR3 length: 14 residues. Germline values: CDR1 MGHRA, CDR2 YSYEKL. Trimming took off 3 bases at V and 5 bases at J, with 13 bases between the two ends. The CDR3 sequence: CASSHATVRTEAFF. The CDR3 bases are TGCGCCAGCAGCCACGCGACAGTTCGGACTGAAGCTTTCTTT.